Each of the 7 T cell receptor beta chains below was sequenced from the same sample in a study of a mutant IDH1 vaccine in newly diagnosed glioma. These receptors lack a known antigen. Described time point: week 11, during vaccination. Vaccination used 300 ug of mutant IDH1 20-mer peptide per dose, with topical imiquimod. Some clones are missing from TCRdb's copy, which holds only in-frame ones; the method was immunoSEQ multiplex PCR. The data hold 55,000 to 70,000 clones, with approximately 89% observed a single time. This sample comprised PBMCs, obtained from a glioma patient whose treatment included an IDH1 peptide vaccine. These receptors came from a man in his forties with glioma.

The J gene is TRBJ2-3, the V gene TRBV6-5, with D unresolved. The germline gives CDR1 MNHEY, CDR2 SVGAGI. Trimming took 0 bases from V and 7 from J, leaving 14 bases between them. The CDR3 runs 15 residues. DNA for the CDR3: TGTGCCAGCAGTTACTCTTGGAGCCTAGGAAATACGCAGTATTTT. This gives the protein CASSYSWSLGNTQYF.

V gene TRBV11-2 combines with J gene TRBJ2-6; D remains ambiguous. The CDR3 is 13 amino acids. CDR1 and CDR2 from the germline V gene are SGHAT and FQNNGV. Trimming took off 5 bases at V and 2 bases at J, with 4 bases between the two ends. The CDR3 reads CASSAAGANVLTF. CDR3 sequence (DNA): TGTGCCAGCAGCGCTGCTGGGGCCAACGTCCTGACTTTC.

This chain links TRBV6-1 with TRBJ2-2; TRBD2 matches at 8 bases. This CDR3 has 16 residues. Per the germline V gene, CDR1 is MNHNS and CDR2 is SASEGT. With V trimmed by 1 base and J by 1 base, 2 bases remained unmatched. CDR3 protein: CASSEVTSGNTGELFF. In nucleotides, the CDR3 is TGTGCCAGCAGTGAAGTAACTAGCGGGAACACCGGGGAGCTGTTTTTT.

CDR3 nucleotide sequence: TGCGCCAGCAGCTTTGGGGGGGACAATCAGCCCCAGCATTTT. As protein: CASSFGGDNQPQHF. The V and J genes are TRBV5-1 and TRBJ1-5; TRBD1 is a possible D gene (5 bases). V shed 2 bases and J shed 3 bases, with 9 bases lying between them. This CDR3 region has 14 residues. CDR1 is SGHRS and CDR2 is YFSETQ in the germline V gene.

V is TRBV5-6 and J is TRBJ2-2; D call uncertain. Between the trimmed V and J ends, which lost 7 bases and 0 bases, there was a span of 16 bases. This CDR3 is 16 amino acids long. CDR1 and CDR2 from the germline V gene are SGHDT and YYEEEE. The CDR3: CASLKSDGSNTGELFF. The CDR3 bases are TGTGCCAGCCTTAAGAGCGACGGATCGAACACCGGGGAGCTGTTTTTT. Complete variable domain (other parts from reference TRBV5-6 and TRBJ2-2): DAGVTQSPTHLIKTRGQQVTLRCSPKSGHDTVSWYQQALGQGPQFIFQYYEEEERQRGNFPDRFSGHQFPNYSSELNVNALLLGDSALYLCASLKSDGSNTGELFFGEGSRLTVL.

Only one count was recorded for this clone. The rearrangement links TRBV28 to TRBJ2-7; D perhaps matches TRBD2 (7 bases). The V and J ends lost 10 bases and 4 bases respectively, with 20 bases between them. Germline CDR1 and CDR2: MDHEN and SYDVKM. The CDR3 is made up of 14 amino acids. CDR3 DNA sequence: TGTGCCACTCTCGGGGGGCTAGGGCGGTACGAGCAGTACTTC. Translating it yields CATLGGLGRYEQYF.

The CDR3 here is CASRRQEDTQYF. The CDR3 nucleotides are TGTGCCAGCAGGCGTCAAGAAGATACGCAGTATTTT. V and J are TRBV7-9 and TRBJ2-3; D not resolved. Per germline, CDR1 SEHNR and CDR2 FQNEAQ (reference sequence). V shed 6 bases and J shed 5 bases, with 9 bases lying between them. The CDR3 totals 12 residues.